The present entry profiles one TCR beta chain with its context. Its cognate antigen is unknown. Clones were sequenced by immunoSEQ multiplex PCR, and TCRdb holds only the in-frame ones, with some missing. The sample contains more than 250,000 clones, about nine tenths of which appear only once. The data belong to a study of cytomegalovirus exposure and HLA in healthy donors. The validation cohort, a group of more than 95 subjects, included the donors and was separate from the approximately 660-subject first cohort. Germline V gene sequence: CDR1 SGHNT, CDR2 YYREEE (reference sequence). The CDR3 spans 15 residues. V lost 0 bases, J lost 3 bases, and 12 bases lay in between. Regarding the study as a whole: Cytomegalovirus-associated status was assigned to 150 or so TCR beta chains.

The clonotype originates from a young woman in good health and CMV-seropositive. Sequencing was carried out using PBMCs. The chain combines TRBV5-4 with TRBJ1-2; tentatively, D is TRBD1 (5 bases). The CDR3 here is CASSLEAGTDYGYTF. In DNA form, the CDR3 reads TGTGCCAGCAGCTTGGAGGCTGGGACGGACTATGGCTACACCTTC.